The TCR beta chain under discussion was sequenced for a study of beta chain features in type 1 diabetes (dated by TCRdb to about 2018). Notes on the research overall: Mean age, gender distribution, total cell number and subset yield did not differ between patients and healthy donors. Across all samples, some 99 million sorted cells were examined, and cell number per subset correlated strongly with RNA yield. In the study, TCRB repertoires of sorted circulating CD4+ T cell subsets from recently diagnosed type 1 diabetes patients were compared with those of matched healthy donors. Whereas all 30 or so donors provided naive and central memory subsets, regulatory and stem cell-like memory subsets were isolated from just 8 patients and roughly eight healthy donors.

This clone was seen ten or more times. This clone's antigen is unknown. No per-base quality is available; no much larger clone lies one base away. The entire isolated RNA was reverse transcribed using the High Capacity cDNA Reverse Transcription Kit, and thus expressed TCRB transcripts were sequenced. Deep immunoSEQ sequencing was performed on naive, central memory and regulatory T cell samples, with an average of around 3.5 million total reads per sample. After sorted cells were lysed in RLT buffer, RNA was extracted with DNase-treated RNeasy Micro or Mini kits, with the choice depending on cell number. To prevent cross-contamination, every cell subset was processed on its own, while patient and healthy donor samples were processed together. TCRB sequences were amplified from cDNA with the immunoSEQ multiplex PCR, producing 87-bp fragments spanning the CDR3 region. Amplicons were sequenced on the Illumina HiSeq platform. The original methods were these. Synthetic template baselines were used to correct PCR bias computationally, reads within Hamming distance 2 were collapsed, and singletons that could not be merged were discarded. Reads were aligned to IMGT to assign V, D and J genes, CDR3 length, and insertions or deletions at six rearrangement sites. Within each subset, clonotype counts were normalized to the number of sorted cells before true diversity and Gini coefficients were calculated with the tcR R package. Repertoire sharing was quantified using the overlap coefficient calculated on TCRB nucleotide sequences. In its TCRdb copy, this immuneACCESS table keeps in-frame sequences only and misses some clones. Where compared with another copy, unresolved V genes explain less than half of these, and the others have no known cause. V and J calls and clone size are given by that table; D and trimming were obtained from the DNA. Across this sample there are roughly 140,000 clones, with less than 9% seen only once. The top ten hold roughly 1.5% of the sample.

Trimming at the junction amounts to 5 bases on V and 2 bases on J, and the germline ends lie 11 bases apart. CDR1 SEHNR and CDR2 FQNEAQ are derived from the germline V gene (reference sequence). Its CDR3 holds 14 amino acids, cysteine through phenylalanine. Only CDR3 DNA is held: 42 bases, read in frame from base 1. From each donor, a single peripheral blood sample of about 116 mL on average was drawn into heparinised tubes. A BD FACSAria II and a panel including CD45RO, CCR7, CD25, CD127, CD95 and CD27 were used to sort naive, central memory, regulatory and stem cell-like memory CD4+ T cells. Purity was above 95% for every sorted population. PBMCs were isolated immediately by Lymphoprep density gradient centrifugation and stained directly without culture. Samples were stained and sorted in pairs, with one healthy donor and one patient per experiment, so that batch effects were minimized. Summary of the overall study and its limitations: Sequencing cDNA rather than genomic DNA could over-represent highly expressing activated cells, although activation and CD3 levels did not differ between groups. In all four CD4+ subsets, TCRB CDR3 length was moderately but significantly shorter in type 1 diabetes patients. Naive, central memory and regulatory TCRB repertoires appeared more similar among patients than among healthy donors. PCR may preferentially amplify shorter templates, but because patient and control samples were amplified and corrected together, any resulting skew would affect both groups equally. HLA sub-analyses involved small numbers of individuals, so any influence of HLA type on TCRB rearrangement remained unresolved. Patients with type 1 diabetes made fewer insertions and deleted more nucleotides at VDJ recombination sites, implying thymic rearrangement abnormalities.

The V gene is TRBV7-9 and the J gene is TRBJ2-3; 5 matching bases give a weak D call of TRBD2. The sequencing sample was made of central memory CD4+ T cells from blood. The TCR originated in a young woman in good health. This receptor carries the CDR3 CASSEGWDTDTQYF. The sequenced DNA is TGTGCCAGCAGCGAGGGTTGGGACACAGATACGCAGTATTTT.